This T cell receptor beta chain was captured in a study of blood T cell repertoires in COVID-19. Study context: Samples taken during acute and convalescent COVID-19 were collected in the United States, Italy and Spain. T cells, B-cell-depleted T cells, or PBMCs supplied cDNA or gDNA.

As originally analysed: How many nucleated cells were present was estimated from reference gene primer amplification. Only in-frame clones appear in the TCRdb table, and some are missing; sequencing was by immunoSEQ multiplex PCR. D and trimming come from the DNA, and the V and J calls and clone size come from that table. The sample has about 39,000 clones, just over 85% seen once. The source is a man between 40 and 49 years old with active COVID-19. The sequenced sample was peripheral blood.

The CDR3 nucleotides read TGCGCCAGCAGCAAACCACAGACCCCCAGCACAGATACGCAGTATTTT. This sequence encodes CASSKPQTPSTDTQYF. The chain recombines TRBV5-1 with TRBJ2-3; D is undetermined. The CDR3 has 16 residues. Looked up from germline, CDR1 is SGHRS and CDR2 is YFSETQ. V gave up 4 bases and J gave up 0 bases, with 15 bases separating them.